This T cell receptor beta chain came from a study of OX40 agonist ivuxolimab in advanced cancers. As for the study in general: Ivuxolimab, an agonist antibody against OX40 (CD134), was given to patients. Ivuxolimab doses were 0.01, 0.1, 0.3, 1.5, 3 or 10 mg/kg every 2 weeks. The study, taken as a whole, reports: Clonal expansion in partial responders at 0.1-3.0 mg/kg ranked among the lowest. At 0.1 to 3.0 mg/kg, CD4+ and CD8+ blood T cells expanded clonally by week 6.

The CDR3 has 12 residues. The germline CDR1 and CDR2 sequences are MNHNS and SASEGT. Trimming removed 5 bases at V and 1 base at J, with 4 bases between. About this clone: Its antigen remains unknown.

Generated by immunoSEQ multiplex PCR, the TCRdb table keeps only in-frame clones and is missing some. The sample has more than 65,000 clones, about 80% seen once. The sequences come from CD4+ or CD8+ T cells sorted from blood, collected in a trial of the OX40 agonist ivuxolimab. This chain links TRBV6-1 with TRBJ2-3, with D unclear. The TCR was taken from an adult with an advanced solid tumor such as melanoma, head and neck, liver or kidney cancer. CDR3 sequence: CASSLGTDTQYF. The CDR3 DNA sequence: TGTGCCAGCAGTCTAGGCACAGATACGCAGTATTTT.